Listed below are T cell receptor beta chains from one sample, sequenced in a study of T cell responses to AZD1222 COVID-19 vaccine. Here immunoSEQ multiplex PCR was the method, and the copy in TCRdb shows in-frame clones only, minus some. The table lists about 160,000 clones, around nine tenths of them singletons. The sequencing here drew on peripheral blood, taken 28 days after the second AZD1222 dose. These receptors were taken from an adult who received the AZD1222 COVID-19 vaccine. The CDR3 runs from the conserved cysteine through the conserved F or W. Each record gives: J gene, V gene, D gene, clone size, CDR3 protein, CDR3 DNA. A D gene is named only where the DNA matches it firmly. The size of a clone is reported for some rows only, either as once, few or many, or as a class for expanded clones.

TRBJ2-5	TRBV2	TRBD2	NA	CASIASGGGKETQYF	TGTGCCAGCATTGCAAGCGGGGGTGGGAAAGAGACCCAGTACTTC
TRBJ1-2	TRBV29-1	TRBD1	once	CSVAGTGDRDYGYTF	TGCAGCGTCGCCGGGACAGGGGATAGGGACTATGGCTACACCTTC
TRBJ2-7	TRBV7-9	NA	NA	CASSLAGSYEQYF	TGTGCCAGCAGCTTAGCAGGTTCCTACGAGCAGTACTTC
TRBJ1-2	TRBV25-1	NA	NA	CASTPTVGTYGYTF	TGTGCCAGCACCCCGACGGTAGGGACCTATGGCTACACCTTC
TRBJ2-1	TRBV7-8	TRBD2	NA	CASSRDPGTNNEQFF	TGTGCCAGCAGCCGAGACCCCGGGACTAACAATGAGCAGTTCTTC
TRBJ1-5	TRBV30	TRBD1	once	CAWSFGTGPYQPQHF	TGTGCCTGGTCCTTCGGGACAGGGCCCTATCAGCCCCAGCATTTT
TRBJ1-5	TRBV27	TRBD1	NA	CASSLFGRGNGPQHF	TGTGCCAGCAGTTTATTCGGCAGGGGGAATGGGCCCCAGCATTTT
TRBJ2-5	TRBV7-7	TRBD2	NA	CASSLVAGGPVETQYF	TGTGCCAGCAGCTTAGTTGCGGGAGGGCCGGTGGAGACCCAGTACTTC
TRBJ2-1	TRBV4-1	NA	once	CASSQEPANTLGYNEQFF	TGCGCCAGCAGCCAAGAGCCGGCCAACACGTTAGGCTACAATGAGCAGTTCTTC
TRBJ1-1	TRBV19	TRBD1	NA	CASTHRQGAPGPRTEAFF	TGTGCCAGTACCCACCGTCAGGGGGCGCCAGGGCCCAGGACTGAAGCTTTCTTT
TRBJ2-7	TRBV29-1	NA	NA	CSVGGYSSYEQYF	TGCAGCGTTGGTGGGTACTCCTCCTACGAGCAGTACTTC
TRBJ2-1	TRBV3-1/TRBV3-2	TRBD2	NA	CASSKTGTSPANEQFF	TGTGCCAGCAGCAAAACCGGGACTAGCCCCGCCAATGAGCAGTTCTTC
TRBJ2-7	TRBV10-1	TRBD2	NA	CASSESWGTSGSYEQYF	TGCGCCAGCAGTGAGTCGTGGGGGACTAGCGGATCCTACGAGCAGTACTTC
TRBJ1-6	TRBV19	NA	NA	CASAWTAEKRALHF	TGTGCCAGTGCGTGGACAGCGGAGAAGAGAGCCCTCCACTTT
TRBJ1-4	TRBV4-1	NA	NA	CASSQGQSASNEKLFF	TGCGCCAGCAGCCAAGGACAGTCAGCATCTAATGAAAAACTGTTTTTT
TRBJ1-2	TRBV4-2	NA	NA	CASSLPGPGNGYTF	TGTGCCAGCAGCCTCCCGGGACCCGGGAATGGCTACACCTTC
TRBJ1-6	TRBV3-1/TRBV3-2	TRBD1	NA	CASSLGQGSSPLHF	TGTGCCAGCAGCCTTGGACAGGGGTCTTCACCCCTCCACTTT
TRBJ1-2	TRBV27	TRBD1	NA	CASSMDRDYGYTF	TGTGCCAGCAGTATGGACAGGGATTATGGCTACACCTTC
TRBJ1-3	TRBV7-9	TRBD1	NA	CASGEGTGIGNTIYF	TGTGCCAGCGGGGAGGGGACAGGGATTGGAAACACCATATATTTT
TRBJ2-1	TRBV7-9	TRBD2	NA	CASSRLAGEKEQFF	TGTGCCAGCAGCCGACTAGCGGGAGAAAAGGAGCAGTTCTTC
TRBJ1-2	TRBV7-2	TRBD1	NA	CASSFGQENYGYTF	TGTGCCAGCAGCTTTGGACAGGAGAACTATGGCTACACCTTC
TRBJ2-1	TRBV9	NA	NA	CASSVATTGFVEQFF	TGTGCCAGCAGCGTAGCTACGACAGGTTTCGTGGAGCAGTTCTTC
TRBJ1-5	TRBV7-6	TRBD1	NA	CASSLRSRQGSSNQPQHF	TGTGCCAGCAGCCTACGGAGCCGACAGGGAAGTAGCAATCAGCCCCAGCATTTT
TRBJ2-6	TRBV27	TRBD1	NA	CASSSGRGPSGANVLTF	TGTGCCAGCAGTTCGGGCAGGGGGCCGTCTGGGGCCAACGTCCTGACTTTC